These T cell receptor beta chains were read from a single sample in a study of T cells in Graves' hyperthyroidism and ophthalmopathy. From the multiplex PCR reads, TCRdb called clonotypes with MiXCR, one entry per CDR3 protein. This table holds a few hundred thousand distinct CDR3 sequences, 35% to 55% found once. Material: peripheral blood or thyroid tissue (not recorded which). The receptors were gathered from a young woman with Graves' hyperthyroidism. The CDR3 runs from the conserved cysteine through the conserved F or W. The D gene is left open where the match is weak. A row's size may be missing; if present it is once, few, many or a size class.

j_gene,d_gene,abundance,v_gene,CDR3aa,CDR3nt
TRBJ1-5,TRBD1,-,TRBV12-3/TRBV12-4,CASRLGTVRNQPQHF,TGTGCCAGCAGACTTGGGACAGTTCGCAATCAGCCCCAGCATTTT
TRBJ2-5,-,many,TRBV7-9,CASSKWGGRETQYF,TGTGCCAGCAGCAAATGGGGTGGGAGAGAGACCCAGTACTTC
TRBJ2-7,-,few,TRBV6-1,CASSERDGPYEQYF,TGTGCCAGCAGCGAGAGGGACGGCCCCTACGAGCAGTACTTC
TRBJ2-5,-,few,TRBV9,CASRASGLIEETQYF,TGTGCCAGCAGAGCGTCGGGACTTATCGAAGAGACCCAGTACTTC
TRBJ2-7,TRBD1,-,TRBV5-5,CASTPDRHSSYEQYF,TGTGCCAGCACCCCGGACAGGCATAGCTCCTACGAGCAGTACTTC
TRBJ1-5,-,-,TRBV7-9,CASSFSESNQPQHF,TGTGCCAGCAGCTTCTCCGAGAGCAATCAGCCCCAGCATTTT
TRBJ2-5,TRBD2,-,TRBV2,CASKTSGRFRETQYF,TGTGCCAGCAAGACTAGCGGGAGATTCCGAGAGACCCAGTACTTC
TRBJ1-1,-,few,TRBV12-3/TRBV12-4,CASSLEGDWGTEAFF,TGTGCCAGCAGCCTAGAGGGGGATTGGGGCACTGAAGCTTTCTTT
TRBJ1-4,-,once,TRBV29-1,CSVAVSGADEKLFF,TGCAGCGTTGCTGTGAGCGGGGCTGATGAAAAACTGTTTTTT
TRBJ1-2,-,-,TRBV6-5,CASSYDVVAVSNYGYTF,TGTGCCAGCAGTTACGACGTCGTGGCTGTTTCCAACTATGGCTACACCTTC
TRBJ2-7,-,few,TRBV7-9,CASLPNVARGPPDEQYF,TGTGCCAGCCTACCGAATGTCGCGAGGGGTCCCCCTGACGAGCAGTACTTC
TRBJ2-5,-,once,TRBV24-1,CATSDARVGHQYF,TGTGCCACCAGTGATGCCCGAGTGGGACACCAGTACTTC
TRBJ2-5,-,once,TRBV2,CAGSLMGTGETQYF,TGTGCCGGCAGTTTAATGGGGACCGGAGAGACCCAGTACTTC
TRBJ1-1,-,-,TRBV7-2,CASSFVGNVEAFF,TGTGCCAGCAGCTTTGTGGGGAACGTGGAAGCTTTCTTT
TRBJ2-7,-,few,TRBV10-3,CAISDSTRTPVPYEQYF,TGTGCCATCAGTGACTCCACCCGGACTCCGGTCCCCTACGAGCAGTACTTC
TRBJ2-3,TRBD2,-,TRBV7-8,CASSFQASGATDTQYF,TGTGCCAGCAGCTTCCAGGCTAGCGGGGCCACAGATACGCAGTATTTT
TRBJ2-7,TRBD1,-,TRBV2,CASSYRGTGGYEQYF,TGTGCCAGCAGCTACCGTGGGACAGGGGGCTACGAGCAGTACTTC
TRBJ2-7,-,-,TRBV12-3/TRBV12-4,CASSLGDIYEQYF,TGTGCCAGCAGTTTAGGGGACATCTACGAGCAGTACTTC
TRBJ1-6,-,few,TRBV2,CASSLVAGISPLHF,TGTGCCAGCAGTTTGGTTGCCGGAATCTCACCCCTCCACTTT
TRBJ2-6,-,-,TRBV15,CATSRLQGLGNVLTF,TGTGCCACCAGCAGATTGCAGGGATTGGGGAACGTCCTGACTTTC
TRBJ2-7,-,many,TRBV24-1,CATSDPDRSYEQYF,TGTGCCACCAGTGATCCCGACAGGTCCTACGAGCAGTACTTC
TRBJ1-1,-,-,TRBV29-1,CSAWVGSGNTEAFF,TGCAGCGCGTGGGTCGGCTCTGGAAACACTGAAGCTTTCTTT
TRBJ2-1,TRBD2,-,TRBV29-1,CSVRLAGSSYNEQFF,TGCAGCGTTCGATTAGCGGGAAGCTCCTACAATGAGCAGTTCTTC
TRBJ1-6,TRBD1,-,TRBV20-1,CSAREVGQGYSPLHF,TGCAGTGCTAGAGAGGTGGGACAGGGTTATTCACCCCTCCACTTT
TRBJ1-3,-,-,TRBV7-3,CASTDWQRGNTIYF,TGTGCCAGCACCGATTGGCAGCGCGGAAACACCATATATTTT
TRBJ2-3,-,-,TRBV7-3,CASSLTLTSTDTQYF,TGTGCCAGCAGCTTAACGTTAACTAGCACAGATACGCAGTATTTT
TRBJ2-7,-,-,TRBV2,CASSDSREQYF,TGTGCCAGCAGTGATTCCCGGGAGCAGTACTTC
TRBJ1-2,-,many,TRBV10-3,CAIRDDGANYGYTF,TGTGCCATCAGGGACGACGGAGCTAACTATGGCTACACCTTC
TRBJ1-2,TRBD1,-,TRBV3-1,CASSQPDRVGGYTF,TGTGCCAGCAGCCAACCGGACAGGGTTGGCGGCTACACCTTC
TRBJ2-5,TRBD2,few,TRBV6-5,CASSYSNAGVETQYF,TGTGCCAGCAGTTACTCGAATGCGGGAGTGGAGACCCAGTACTTC
TRBJ1-2,-,few,TRBV24-1,CATSDQNPGDYGYTF,TGTGCCACCAGTGATCAGAACCCGGGGGACTATGGCTACACCTTC
TRBJ1-5,-,few,TRBV5-1,CASSQAAELFHQPQHF,TGCGCCAGCAGCCAAGCCGCGGAGCTATTCCATCAGCCCCAGCATTTT
TRBJ1-5,-,-,TRBV4-3,CASSLSGGQPRHF,TGCGCCAGCAGCCTCTCGGGCGGTCAGCCCCGGCATTTT
TRBJ1-1,-,many,TRBV7-8,CASSPGGANTEAFF,TGTGCCAGCAGCCCAGGCGGAGCAAACACTGAAGCTTTCTTT
TRBJ2-7,-,-,TRBV2,CASSELGLGYEQYF,TGTGCCAGCAGTGAATTGGGGCTAGGATACGAGCAGTACTTC
TRBJ2-7,-,-,TRBV7-9,CASSFITETYEQYF,TGTGCCAGCAGCTTTATTACAGAGACCTACGAGCAGTACTTC
TRBJ2-5,-,-,TRBV29-1,CSVIQGGVEETQYF,TGCAGCGTTATACAGGGGGGGGTGGAAGAGACCCAGTACTTC
TRBJ1-4,-,-,TRBV25-1,CASSGWERGVSGKLFF,TGTGCCAGCAGTGGATGGGAACGGGGCGTTTCGGGAAAACTGTTTTTT
TRBJ1-4,-,many,TRBV10-3,CATAKDNEKLFF,TGTGCCACTGCTAAGGATAATGAAAAACTGTTTTTT
TRBJ1-4,-,-,TRBV6-1,CASAIVGGVEKLFF,TGTGCCAGCGCTATTGTGGGAGGTGTTGAAAAACTGTTTTTT